The 18 T cell receptor beta chains below come from one sample, sequenced in a study of quantifying T cell responses using KT2 cells. Study information: TCR alpha and beta constant-region primers primed reverse transcription of RNA.

An oligo carrying a UMI was ligated to the cDNA 3' end. First-round PCR used three to five cycles and beta primers RC1.1 and RC1.2 covering TRBC1 and TRBC2. TCRdb called the UMI-ligation and nested PCR reads again in MiXCR, with one record for every CDR3 protein. This sample has some 41,000 distinct CDR3 sequences, with more than 15% found just once. Sequenced sample: PBMCs spiked with cells of the T cell clone KT2. All receptors derive from a human donor.

This clonotype was counted a few times. This chain connects TRBV15 to TRBJ2-7; a possible D gene is TRBD2 (5 bases). Looked up from germline, CDR1 is LNHNV and CDR2 is YYDKDF (reference sequence). This CDR3 region has 12 residues. Deletions cut 7 bases from V and 3 bases from J, with 10 bases between. The CDR3 loop is CATNREYYEQYF. The CDR3 region has the DNA TGTGCCACCAATAGGGAGTACTACGAGCAGTACTTC.

In its sample, this clonotype was seen many times. V gene TRBV18 combines with J gene TRBJ2-1, with 10 bases lining up with TRBD2. Germline assignment: CDR1 KGHSH and CDR2 LQKENI. V shed 6 bases, J shed 8 bases, and the junction held 10 bases outside the gene matches. CDR3 length equals 15 residues. CDR3 residues: CASSRAGLAADEQFF. The CDR3 coding sequence is TGTGCCAGCTCCCGGGCCGGACTAGCGGCCGATGAGCAGTTCTTC.

In its sample, this clonotype was seen many times. The V and J genes are TRBV9 and TRBJ2-2, with no clear D. Germline loops: CDR1 SGDLS, CDR2 YYNGEE. This CDR3 is built from 15 residues. V was clipped by 0 bases and J by 4 bases, with 10 bases between them. The CDR3 DNA reads as TGTGCCAGCAGCGTAGCGTCGGAAACCACCGGGGAGCTGTTTTTT. This encodes CASSVASETTGELFF.

This sequence joins TRBV6-6 and TRBJ2-3, with TRBD2 as a possible D gene (6 bases). Germline CDR1 is MNHNY and CDR2 is SVGAGI (reference sequence). V was pared by 2 bases and J by 3 bases, with 12 bases between. The CDR3 is 15 residues long. CDR3 loop: CASSYSLARTDTQYF. CDR3 nucleotide sequence: TGTGCCAGCAGTTACAGTCTAGCGAGGACAGATACGCAGTATTTT.

This clonotype came up many times. CDR3 sequence (DNA): TGTGCCAGCAGCTTAGACGTGGGACAGACGAAAACGGGTCAGCCCCAGCATTTT. Protein sequence: CASSLDVGQTKTGQPQHF. The rearrangement uses TRBV7-3 and TRBJ1-5; TRBD1 matches 7 bases. The junction had 16 bases not matched to a gene; V was cut back by 2 bases and J by 6 bases. From germline, CDR1 is SGHTA and CDR2 FQGTGA. This CDR3 region has 18 residues. Together with reference TRBV7-3 and TRBJ1-5, the CDR3 gives the full variable domain: GAGVSQTPSNKVTEKGKYVELRCDPISGHTALYWYRQSLGQGPEFLIYFQGTGAADDSGLPNDRFFAVRPEGSVSTLKIQRTERGDSAVYLCASSLDVGQTKTGQPQHFGDGTRLSIL.

This clonotype was seen a few times. This chain uses TRBV11-2 with TRBJ2-7; D could derive from TRBD1 or TRBD2 (5 bases each). Deletions cut 5 bases from V and 5 bases from J, with 22 bases between. Per the germline V gene, CDR1 is SGHAT and CDR2 is FQNNGV. The CDR3 sequence is 16 residues long. The CDR3 coding sequence is TGTGCCAGCAGCCACTTCGAGGGGCAAGTTATCAACGAGCAGTACTTC. Its protein is CASSHFEGQVINEQYF.

In its sample, this clonotype was seen once. The CDR3 DNA reads TGTGCCAGCAAGGCCCCGAGGGGCAATCAGCCCCAGCATTTT. Protein product: CASKAPRGNQPQHF. The chain employs TRBV12-3 or TRBV12-4 and TRBJ1-5, with D unclear. The CDR3 totals 14 residues. V gave up 7 bases and J gave up 2 bases, with 12 bases separating them.

This clonotype was seen a handful of times. The chain links TRBV11-1 to TRBJ1-1, with 7 positions matching TRBD1. CDR1 and CDR2 (germline): SGHAT, FQDESV (reference sequence). The CDR3 contains 15 residues. V trimming: 5 bases; J trimming: 0 bases; junction bases outside the gene matches: 6. CDR3 sequence (DNA): TGTGCCAGCAGCCCAATGCAGGGGGTGAACACTGAAGCTTTCTTT. Its translation is CASSPMQGVNTEAFF. The entire variable domain, with the rest obtained from reference TRBV11-1 and TRBJ1-1, is as follows: EAEVAQSPRYKITEKSQAVAFWCDPISGHATLYWYRQILGQGPELLVQFQDESVVDDSQLPKDRFSAERLKGVDSTLKIQPAELGDSAMYLCASSPMQGVNTEAFFGQGTRLTVV.

This sequence joins TRBV10-2 and TRBJ2-7; 11 bases are shared with TRBD2. Germline CDR1 WSHSY, CDR2 SAAADI. CDR3 length equals 14 residues. V shed 7 bases and J 2 bases; nucleotides not matched to a gene: 4. CDR3 DNA sequence: TGCGCCAGCACTCTAGCGGGAGGAGCCTACGAGCAGTACTTC. Residues: CASTLAGGAYEQYF.

This clonotype has more than one count but fewer than ten. The chain is built from TRBV2 and TRBJ2-5, with D unresolved. The CDR3 runs to 12 residues. With 6 bases removed from V and 7 bases from J, the gap between germline ends came to 12 bases. Germline V gene sequence: CDR1 SNHLY, CDR2 FYNNEI. Here the CDR3 reads CASRRRVGTQYF. The CDR3 DNA reads as TGTGCCAGCAGGAGACGTGTCGGGACCCAGTACTTC.

This clonotype was found a few times. The genes are TRBV13 and TRBJ1-3, with D uncertain. This CDR3 has 16 residues. V was shortened by 0 bases and J by 2 bases, with 11 bases between the two germline ends. CDR1 is PRHDT, CDR2 FYEKMQ, per germline (reference sequence). The CDR3 protein is CASSLGSEGTGNTIYF. The CDR3 coding sequence is TGTGCCAGCAGCTTAGGGTCAGAAGGGACTGGAAACACCATATATTTT.

There are a few counts of this clonotype. The CDR3 coding sequence is TGTGCCAGCAGAACCGGGACAGGGGATATTAATGAAAAACTGTTTTTT. Protein product: CASRTGTGDINEKLFF. The rearrangement uses TRBV6-6 and TRBJ1-4; 10 bases map to TRBD1. Trimming at V came to 6 bases and at J to 4 bases, leaving 8 bases not matched to a gene. CDR1 MNHNY and CDR2 SVGAGI come from the germline V gene (reference sequence). The CDR3 runs 16 residues.

This clonotype occurred many times. V and J are TRBV5-6 and TRBJ1-5; D unresolved. CDR1 is SGHDT and CDR2 is YYEEEE in the germline V gene. The V end was cut by 1 base, the J end by 7 bases, with 9 bases between. This CDR3 contains 13 residues. The CDR3 bases are TGTGCCAGCAGCTTGAAACCGGGGCAGCCCCAGCATTTT. Translation gives CASSLKPGQPQHF.

This clonotype was picked up a small number of times. This chain uses TRBV20-1 with TRBJ2-3, with 11 bases identical to TRBD2. The CDR3 is 14 amino acids. The germline gives CDR1 DFQATT, CDR2 SNEGSKA (reference sequence). The CDR3 sequence is CSSSKGLADPPQYF. In DNA, the CDR3 is TGCAGCAGTTCCAAGGGACTAGCGGATCCTCCCCAGTATTTT.

This clonotype came up a few times. The V and J genes are TRBV12-3 or TRBV12-4 and TRBJ2-6; D gene ambiguous. The CDR3 has 14 amino acids. Trimming cost V 5 bases and J 1 base, with 6 bases left between them. DNA of the CDR3: TGTGCCAGCAGTCCTATATCTGGGGCCAACGTCCTGACTTTC. Translation gives CASSPISGANVLTF.

The V call is TRBV5-1, the J call TRBJ1-1; D is unclear. There are 15 residues in the CDR3. Germline V CDR1 and CDR2: SGHRS, YFSETQ. V lost 5 bases, J lost 3 bases, and 17 bases lay in between. CDR3 nucleotides: TGCGCCAGCAGACCCCCTGGGTTGACCCACACTGAAGCTTTCTTT. Translating gives CASRPPGLTHTEAFF.

Only a few counts were recorded for this clonotype. V and J are TRBV9 and TRBJ2-5; no clear D gene. The germline CDR1 and CDR2 sequences are SGDLS and YYNGEE. The CDR3 is 14 amino acids. V was pared by 2 bases and J by 7 bases, with 15 bases between. CDR3 amino acids: CASSVDETRVTQYF. CDR3 in DNA: TGTGCCAGCAGCGTTGATGAGACTCGGGTGACCCAGTACTTC.

This clonotype occurred a few times. The chain employs TRBV28 and TRBJ1-5; possibly TRBD1 for D (6 bases). The germline V gene has CDR1 MDHEN and CDR2 SYDVKM. CDR3 size: 15 residues. Trimming cost V 6 bases and J 0 bases, with 12 bases left between them. CDR3 protein: CASRTGALSNQPQHF. Here the CDR3 DNA reads TGTGCCAGCAGGACAGGAGCACTTAGCAATCAGCCCCAGCATTTT.